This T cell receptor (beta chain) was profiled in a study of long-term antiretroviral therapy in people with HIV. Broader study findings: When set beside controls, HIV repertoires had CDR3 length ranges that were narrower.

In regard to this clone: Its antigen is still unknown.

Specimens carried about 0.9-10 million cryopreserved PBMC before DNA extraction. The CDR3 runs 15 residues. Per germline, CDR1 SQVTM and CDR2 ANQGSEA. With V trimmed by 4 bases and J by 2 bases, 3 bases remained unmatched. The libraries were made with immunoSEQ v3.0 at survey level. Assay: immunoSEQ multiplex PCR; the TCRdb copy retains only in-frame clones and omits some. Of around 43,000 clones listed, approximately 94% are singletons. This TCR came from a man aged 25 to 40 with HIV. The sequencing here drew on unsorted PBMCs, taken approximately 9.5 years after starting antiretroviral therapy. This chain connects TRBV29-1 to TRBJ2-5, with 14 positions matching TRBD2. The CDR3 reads CSVAGLAGGQETQYF. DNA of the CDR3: TGCAGCGTTGCCGGACTAGCGGGGGGACAAGAGACCCAGTACTTC.